Described below is a single TCR beta chain sequence and its context. Its antigen remains unidentified. This entry comes from a study of shared clonotypes between healthy human individuals. On the study more broadly: Each donor had three CD4 naive, three CD4 memory, two CD8 naive and one CD8 memory plate. Broader study findings: Generation probabilities of non-shared clonotypes were lower (relative to those shared by all four donors). Rarefaction revealed incomplete sorted-subset sequencing despite large depth.

It was roughly 200 ng DNA, 30,000 or so T cell genomes, that sorted-subset replicate PCRs used. TCRdb's table, derived via immunoSEQ multiplex PCR, lists solely in-frame clones and lacks some. Here the sample spans 2 million to 2.5 million clones, about 92% being singletons. Naive CD8 cells lacked CD45RO and underwent positive selection for CCR7, leaving out terminally differentiated effector memory CD45RA+ cells. The CDR3 totals 13 residues. Trimming removed 1 base at V and 4 bases at J, with 5 bases between. Germline lookup yields CDR1 SNHLY and CDR2 FYNNEI. The receptor comes from a man aged 18 to 30 in good health. Some clones in this sample may be carry-over from other donors' samples. V and J are TRBV2 and TRBJ1-5; D is unresolved. Input material: naive CD8+ T cells from PBMCs. CDR3: CASSEVTNQPQHF. The CDR3 DNA follows: TGTGCCAGCAGTGAAGTAACGAATCAGCCCCAGCATTTT.